This T cell receptor (beta chain) was recovered during a study of sequential checkpoint blockade in melanoma. Study at large: Randomization was 1:1 between first-line nivolumab→ipilimumab and ipilimumab→nivolumab. Maintenance nivolumab came after either treatment sequence.

CDR3 length equals 13 residues. CDR1 is SNHLY, CDR2 FYNNEI, per germline. Trimming removed 6 bases from V and 9 bases from J; junction bases left unmatched: 3. Clones were sequenced by immunoSEQ multiplex PCR, and TCRdb holds only the in-frame ones, with some missing. The data show 9,000 to 13,000 clones, with roughly 52% seen just once and roughly 15% held by the top ten. Treatment meaning: randomized to nivolumab then ipilimumab (arm A) or the reverse (arm B). No patient had prior DNA-damaging chemotherapy. From thawed PBMCs, live CD3+CD8+ cells negative for CD19 and CD56 were sorted. The receptor comes from a human donor with melanoma. This chain links TRBV2 with TRBJ2-1; 12 nucleotides agree with TRBD1. Source: CD8+ T cells sorted from blood (inferred from file names), taken from a patient given nivolumab and ipilimumab in sequence. The CDR3 DNA reads as TGTGCCAGCAGGGGACAGGGGGCGGGTGAGCAGTTCTTC. It encodes CASRGQGAGEQFF.